The 23 T cell receptor beta chains presented below share a single source sample, sequenced in a study of shared clonotypes between healthy human individuals. Only in-frame clones appear in the TCRdb table, and some are missing; sequencing was by immunoSEQ multiplex PCR. Here the sample spans 2 million to 2.5 million clones, around 95% being singletons. The sequencing input was naive CD4+ T cells sorted from blood. Subset described: CD45RA+ positively selected. All receptors derive from a man younger than 35 in good health.

This clone was counted a single time. The rearrangement uses TRBV7-2 and TRBJ1-5, with 9 bases that match TRBD1. The J segment lost 8 bases and the V segment lost 5 bases, leaving 10 bases of the junction unmatched. Germline values: CDR1 SGHTA, CDR2 FQGNSA. CDR3 size: 15 residues. CDR3 region: CASSPPGTGFKPQHF. The DNA for the CDR3 is TGTGCCAGCAGCCCTCCCGGGACAGGGTTTAAGCCCCAGCATTTT.

About this clone: At one of its ends the junction is not consistent with the germline gene, which may arise from a read error. The J gene is TRBJ2-7, the V gene TRBV7-7; D is perhaps TRBD1 (5 bases). This CDR3 is built from 14 residues. CDR1 is SSHAT and CDR2 is FNYEAQ in the germline V gene (reference sequence). The CDR3 DNA reads TGTGCTAGCAGCTTTTACAGGAGCGTCGGCGAGCAGTACTTC. This codes for CASSFYRSVGEQYF.

Note on this clone: Distinct nucleotide sequences in the sample also encode this CDR3. The V and J genes are TRBV25-1 and TRBJ1-4; perhaps TRBD1 as D (6 bases). This CDR3 is built from 15 residues. Germline values: CDR1 MGHDK, CDR2 SYGVNS. Trimming shortened V by 6 bases and J by 11 bases, and 22 bases separated the two germline ends. The DNA of the CDR3 is TGTGCCAGCAGCCCCATGGGGGGGGCTGAGGGGAAACTGTTTTTT. Translation gives CASSPMGGAEGKLFF.

This sequence joins TRBV25-1 and TRBJ1-2; a possible D gene is TRBD1 (5 bases). CDR1 is MGHDK and CDR2 is SYGVNS in the germline V gene. CDR3 length: 15 residues. V was trimmed by 1 base and J by 2 bases, leaving 11 bases between them. The CDR3 DNA sequence: TGTGCCAGCAGTGAATTTGGCAGGGAGAACTATGGCTACACCTTC. This encodes CASSEFGRENYGYTF.

The rearrangement links TRBV9 to TRBJ2-5; 14 bases line up with TRBD2. CDR1 and CDR2 from the germline V gene are SGDLS and YYNGEE. V trimming: 2 bases; J trimming: 5 bases; junction bases outside the gene matches: 5. This CDR3 contains 16 residues. The CDR3 loop is CASSVGTSGSLETQYF. The CDR3 region has the DNA TGTGCCAGCAGCGTCGGGACTAGCGGGAGTCTGGAGACCCAGTACTTC.

The genes are TRBV4-3 and TRBJ2-7, with TRBD1 matching 7 bases. Germline CDR1 and CDR2: LGHNA and YSLEER. The V gene end was trimmed by 1 base and the J gene end by 4 bases; junction bases not matched to a gene: 10. The CDR3 loop spans 16 amino acids. The CDR3 loop is CASSQALGTGAYEQYF. DNA for the CDR3: TGCGCCAGCAGCCAAGCCCTAGGTACAGGGGCTTACGAGCAGTACTTC.

The CDR3 sequence: CAIRGWAASGSSWRNEQFF. The CDR3 nucleotides are TGTGCCATCAGGGGGTGGGCGGCTAGCGGGAGTAGTTGGCGAAATGAGCAGTTCTTC. The chain is built from TRBV10-3 and TRBJ2-1; 10 nucleotides agree with TRBD2. The CDR3 extends over 19 amino acids. The V gene's germline CDR1 is ENHRY and CDR2 SYGVKD. Trimming at V came to 6 bases and at J to 7 bases, leaving 21 bases not matched to a gene.

In its sample, this clone was seen once. The rearrangement links TRBV30 to TRBJ1-6; D unclear. V was clipped by 3 bases and J by 0 bases, with 6 bases between them. The CDR3 is made up of 14 amino acids. CDR1 and CDR2 from the germline V gene are GTSNPN and SVGIG (reference sequence). Written as DNA, the CDR3 is TGTGCCTGGAGCCCCTACTCCTATAATTCACCCCTCCACTTT. Encoded protein: CAWSPYSYNSPLHF. The full variable domain, rest sourced from reference TRBV30 and TRBJ1-6, is SQTIHQWPATLVQPVGSPLSLECTVEGTSNPNLYWYRQAAGRGLQLLFYSVGIGQISSEVPQNLSASRPQDRQFILSSKKLLLSDSGFYLCAWSPYSYNSPLHFGNGTRLTVT.

The chain links TRBV2 to TRBJ1-6; 7 bases agree with TRBD1. Germline V gives CDR1 SNHLY, CDR2 FYNNEI. The CDR3 is 15 amino acids. V shed 4 bases and J 8 bases; nucleotides not matched to a gene: 8. In nucleotides, the CDR3 is TGTGCCAGCAGTGGAGTGACAGGGAACCATTCACCCCTCCACTTT. It translates to CASSGVTGNHSPLHF.

The chain uses TRBV28 and TRBJ1-2; 8 bases match TRBD1. The germline gives CDR1 MDHEN, CDR2 SYDVKM. The junction had 5 bases not matched to a gene; V was cut back by 5 bases and J by 6 bases. The CDR3 sequence is 13 residues long. The CDR3 loop reads CASSAGQGHGYTF. Here the CDR3 DNA reads TGTGCCAGCAGTGCTGGACAGGGTCATGGCTACACCTTC.

The chain combines TRBV18 with TRBJ2-5; D ambiguous. The CDR3 sequence is 11 residues long. V was cut by 3 bases and J by 6 bases, with 5 bases left in between. In germline, CDR1 is KGHSH, CDR2 LQKENI. In nucleotides, the CDR3 is TGTGCCAGCTCACCCGATAAGACCCAGTACTTC. The encoded protein is CASSPDKTQYF.

This chain links TRBV30 with TRBJ1-3; no clear D. Germline CDR1 and CDR2: GTSNPN and SVGIG (reference sequence). This CDR3 is built from 13 residues. Trimming stripped 2 bases from V and 0 bases from J, with 5 bases between. The CDR3: CAWSPISGNTIYF. CDR3 nucleotides: TGTGCCTGGAGTCCCATCTCTGGAAACACCATATATTTT.

The rearrangement joins TRBV29-1 to TRBJ2-3; 8 bases are shared with TRBD2. There are 16 residues in the CDR3. V lost 0 bases, J lost 7 bases, and 12 bases stayed unmatched. Germline V CDR1 and CDR2: SQVTM, ANQGSEA. CDR3 DNA: TGCAGCGTTGAAGAAAGGGCGCGGGGGGCAATGAATACGCAGTATTTT. Amino acid sequence: CSVEERARGAMNTQYF.

The chain recombines TRBV27 with TRBJ1-2; tentative D call: TRBD1 (5 bases). CDR1 is MNHEY, CDR2 SMNVEV, per germline (reference sequence). V was trimmed by 1 base and J by 0 bases, leaving 15 bases between them. The CDR3 contains 17 residues. The CDR3 sequence: CASSLLGPSQTNYGYTF. DNA of the CDR3: TGTGCCAGCAGTTTATTGGGACCGAGCCAAACTAACTATGGCTACACCTTC.

The J gene is TRBJ1-1, the V gene TRBV5-1; TRBD1 is a possible D gene (5 bases). Germline CDR1 reads SGHRS; CDR2 reads YFSETQ. The CDR3 has 15 residues. Trimming pared 3 bases from V and 1 base from J, leaving 13 bases between. CDR3 nucleotide sequence: TGCGCCAGCAGCTCCGGGGGAGGAGAGAACACTGAAGCTTTCTTT. Translation: CASSSGGGENTEAFF.

V gene TRBV7-9 combines with J gene TRBJ2-5; D might be TRBD1 or TRBD2, each matching 5 bases. Germline assignment: CDR1 SEHNR and CDR2 FQNEAQ (reference sequence). The CDR3 is made up of 14 amino acids. The V end was cut by 1 base, the J end by 5 bases, with 11 bases between. CDR3 in amino acids: CASSLVLGTETQYF. The CDR3 region has the DNA TGTGCCAGCAGCTTAGTCCTAGGGACGGAGACCCAGTACTTC.

The V and J genes are TRBV9 and TRBJ2-2, with D unresolved. Germline V lookup: CDR1 SGDLS, CDR2 YYNGEE. The V and J ends lost 2 bases and 5 bases respectively, with 7 bases between them. This CDR3 region has 13 residues. CDR3: CASSVLTTGELFF. The CDR3 nucleotides are TGTGCCAGCAGCGTTTTGACTACCGGGGAGCTGTTTTTT.

As regards this clone: The same CDR3 is also encoded by other DNA sequences in this sample. The chain has TRBV18 and TRBJ2-7; D gene unclear. CDR1 and CDR2 from the germline V gene are KGHSH and LQKENI. V lost 6 bases, J lost 0 bases, and 9 bases lay in between. The CDR3 runs to 13 residues. As DNA, the CDR3 is TGTGCCAGCTCCCGAGGTAGCTCCTACGAGCAGTACTTC. Translating it yields CASSRGSSYEQYF.

The V call is TRBV13, the J call TRBJ2-5; D is undetermined. The germline V gene encodes CDR1 PRHDT and CDR2 FYEKMQ (reference sequence). V gave up 4 bases and J gave up 5 bases, with 5 bases separating them. This CDR3 has 11 residues. CDR3 residues: CASSSRETQYF. The CDR3, as DNA: TGTGCCAGCAGCTCCCGGGAGACCCAGTACTTC.

This clone was observed a single time. This chain connects TRBV30 to TRBJ1-1; D ambiguous. The V and J ends lost 0 bases and 1 base respectively, with 12 bases between them. This CDR3 is built from 15 residues. The germline gives CDR1 GTSNPN, CDR2 SVGIG (reference sequence). Here the CDR3 reads CAWSVLWGSNTEAFF. DNA for the CDR3: TGTGCCTGGAGTGTACTGTGGGGATCGAACACTGAAGCTTTCTTT.

The CDR3 sequence is CASSPHWMAELFF. CDR3 coding DNA: TGTGCCAGTAGTCCCCATTGGATGGCGGAGCTGTTTTTT. The chain carries TRBV19 and TRBJ2-2; the D is unclear. CDR1 and CDR2 (germline): LNHDA, SQIVND (reference sequence). V was clipped by 5 bases and J by 10 bases, with 14 bases between them. The CDR3 spans 13 residues. The full variable domain, its missing parts supplied by reference TRBV19 and TRBJ2-2, is DGGITQSPKYLFRKEGQNVTLSCEQNLNHDAMYWYRQDPGQGLRLIYYSQIVNDFQKGDIAEGYSVSREKKESFPLTVTSAQKNPTAFYLCASSPHWMAELFFGEGSRLTVL.

The sample holds a few counts of this clone. The chain has TRBV5-6 and TRBJ2-6; D possibly uses TRBD1 or TRBD2 (5 bases each). The V end was cut by 3 bases, the J end by 2 bases, with 12 bases between. CDR1 and CDR2 from the germline V gene are SGHDT and YYEEEE. CDR3 length: 16 residues. CDR3 loop: CASSSGRHAGANVLTF. The DNA for the CDR3 is TGTGCCAGCAGCTCGGGACGGCATGCTGGGGCCAACGTCCTGACTTTC.

The CDR3 protein is CASREHGGELFF. CDR3 sequence (DNA): TGTGCCAGCAGGGAGCACGGCGGGGAGCTGTTTTTT. The chain uses TRBV2 and TRBJ2-2, with D unclear. V was shortened by 6 bases and J by 7 bases, with 9 bases between the two germline ends. CDR3 length: 12 residues. In germline, CDR1 is SNHLY, CDR2 FYNNEI.